The 30 T cell receptor beta chains given below trace back to one sample, sequenced in a study of blood T cell repertoires in COVID-19. Libraries were prepared by immunoSEQ multiplex PCR; TCRdb keeps only in-frame clonotypes and omits some of them. The sample contains roughly 150,000 clones, around 81% of which appear only once. The sequenced sample was PBMCs or T cells enriched from blood (not recorded which). These receptors all come from a man aged 40-49 years who had recovered from COVID-19.

A few counts support this clone. This sequence joins TRBV10-3 and TRBJ2-2, with D tentatively TRBD1 (6 bases). This CDR3 is 14 amino acids long. V was pared by 4 bases and J by 1 base, with 7 bases between. The V gene's germline CDR1 is ENHRY and CDR2 SYGVKD. The CDR3 DNA is TGTGCCATCAGTGGGGGGCAGAACACCGGGGAGCTGTTTTTT. This gives the protein CAISGGQNTGELFF.

V and J are TRBV3-1 (or the pseudogene TRBV3-2) and TRBJ2-3, with TRBD2 as a possible D gene (5 bases). The V end lost 1 base, the J end lost 7 bases, and 6 bases lay between the germline ends. The CDR3 has 12 residues. Germline V gene sequence: CDR1 LGHDT, CDR2 YNNKEL (reference sequence). CDR3 DNA: TGTGCCAGCAGCCAAGGGGAGAATACGCAGTATTTT. Its translation: CASSQGENTQYF.

The chain carries TRBV24-1 and TRBJ2-3, with 9 positions matching TRBD2. Trimming at V came to 5 bases and at J to 2 bases, leaving 4 bases not matched to a gene. Germline values: CDR1 KGHDR, CDR2 SFDVKD. This CDR3 region has 15 residues. The CDR3 sequence is CATSGTSVVTDTQYF. For the CDR3, the DNA is TGTGCCACCAGTGGGACTAGCGTAGTCACAGATACGCAGTATTTT.

The rearrangement uses TRBV13 and TRBJ1-3; D possibly corresponds to TRBD1 (6 bases). Germline-derived CDR1 and CDR2 are PRHDT and FYEKMQ (reference sequence). With 1 base removed from V and 0 bases from J, the gap between germline ends came to 19 bases. The CDR3 runs 19 residues. CDR3 amino acids: CASSLVRGWDTPSGNTIYF. The DNA for the CDR3 is TGTGCCAGCAGCTTAGTTCGGGGATGGGACACACCCTCTGGAAACACCATATATTTT.

The gene calls are TRBV6-4 and TRBJ2-1; 9 bases map to TRBD1. The germline CDR1 and CDR2 sequences are MRHNA and SNTAGT. The CDR3 spans 16 residues. V was clipped by 0 bases and J by 3 bases; unmatched bases: 3. This chain's CDR3 is CASSDSTGGDYNEQFF. Here the CDR3 DNA reads TGTGCCAGCAGTGACTCGACAGGGGGTGACTACAATGAGCAGTTCTTC.

The chain joins TRBV10-2 to TRBJ1-4, with D unclear. Deletions cut 1 base from V and 7 bases from J, with 7 bases between. The CDR3 sequence is 13 residues long. In germline, CDR1 is WSHSY, CDR2 SAAADI. The CDR3 coding sequence is TGCGCCAGCAGTGAGTTTTACGGTGAAAAACTGTTTTTT. Residues: CASSEFYGEKLFF.

The chain joins TRBV12-5 to TRBJ2-7; D unclear. V lost 6 bases and J lost 3, with 6 bases in between. In germline, CDR1 is LGHNT, CDR2 FRNRAP. This CDR3 contains 11 residues. DNA of the CDR3: TGTGCTAGTGGCAGTCTCTACGAGCAGTACTTC. This sequence encodes CASGSLYEQYF.

The chain couples TRBV4-2 to TRBJ2-3; possible D gene TRBD2, 7 bases. Germline CDR1 LGHNA, CDR2 YNFKEQ. Trimming cost V 2 bases and J 0 bases, with 18 bases left between them. The CDR3 loop spans 18 amino acids. The CDR3 here is CASSQRTTRGGSTDTQYF. CDR3 nucleotide sequence: TGTGCCAGCAGCCAACGCACTACAAGGGGGGGCAGCACAGATACGCAGTATTTT.

The rearrangement uses TRBV2 and TRBJ1-2, with TRBD1 matching 9 bases. Germline V lookup: CDR1 SNHLY, CDR2 FYNNEI. CDR3 length: 16 amino acids. After removal of 3 bases from V and 7 bases from J, the junction contained 12 bases not matched to a gene. CDR3 loop: CASSEGPGQGFFGYTF. Written as DNA, the CDR3 is TGTGCCAGCAGTGAGGGTCCGGGACAGGGATTTTTTGGCTACACCTTC.

The CDR3 spells CASSSQTSVLPGYF. The CDR3 bases are TGTGCCAGCAGCTCACAGACTAGCGTCCTACCGGGGTATTTT. The chain employs TRBV7-2 and TRBJ2-3, with 8 bases fitting TRBD2. V trimming: 4 bases; J trimming: 14 bases; junction bases outside the gene matches: 14. Germline V gene sequence: CDR1 SGHTA, CDR2 FQGNSA. This CDR3 is built from 14 residues.

This clone was seen many times. The chain employs TRBV25-1 and TRBJ2-3; no firm D call. Germline assignment: CDR1 MGHDK and CDR2 SYGVNS. V was cut by 10 bases and J by 7 bases, with 9 bases left in between. The CDR3 consists of 10 residues. The CDR3 DNA follows: TGTGCCACCAGAGCGAATACGCAGTATTTT. This gives the protein CATRANTQYF.

This chain joins TRBV9 and TRBJ1-2; 8 bases agree with TRBD1. Germline CDR1 SGDLS, CDR2 YYNGEE. V shed 6 bases, J shed 7 bases, and the junction held 14 bases outside the gene matches. CDR3 length: 15 amino acids. The CDR3 reads CASTPTIDRGGGYTF. CDR3 DNA: TGTGCCAGCACCCCAACAATTGACAGGGGAGGTGGCTACACCTTC. Looking up the rest from reference TRBV9 and TRBJ1-2 gives the full variable domain: DSGVTQTPKHLITATGQRVTLRCSPRSGDLSVYWYQQSLDQGLQFLIQYYNGEERAKGNILERFSAQQFPDLHSELNLSSLELGDSALYFCASTPTIDRGGGYTFGSGTRLTVV.

This clone was found once. The rearrangement uses TRBV2 and TRBJ2-5; TRBD2 agrees at 9 bases. Germline V gene sequence: CDR1 SNHLY, CDR2 FYNNEI. This CDR3 is 14 amino acids long. V lost 7 bases and J lost 1; bases outside the gene matches: 4. CDR3 residues: CASKERGAQETQYF. The DNA for the CDR3 is TGTGCCAGCAAGGAGCGGGGGGCCCAAGAGACCCAGTACTTC.

J is TRBJ1-4 and V is TRBV5-6, with unresolved D. Trimming cost V 3 bases and J 5 bases, with 2 bases left between them. Germline CDR1 is SGHDT and CDR2 is YYEEEE. The CDR3 runs 11 residues. This chain's CDR3 is CASSSNEKLFF. CDR3 in DNA: TGTGCCAGCAGCTCGAATGAAAAACTGTTTTTT. Filled out from reference TRBV5-6 and TRBJ1-4, the complete variable domain reads DAGVTQSPTHLIKTRGQQVTLRCSPKSGHDTVSWYQQALGQGPQFIFQYYEEEERQRGNFPDRFSGHQFPNYSSELNVNALLLGDSALYLCASSSNEKLFFGSGTQLSVL.

The DNA of the CDR3 is TGTGCCAGCAGTTCGGGGGGCCTCCTCTACGAGCAGTACTTC. This translates into CASSSGGLLYEQYF. The chain is built from TRBV28 and TRBJ2-7; D is perhaps TRBD2 (7 bases). The V end lost 4 bases, the J end lost 3 bases, and 13 bases lay between the germline ends. This CDR3 region has 14 residues. Germline CDR1 reads MDHEN; CDR2 reads SYDVKM.

The chain uses TRBV7-9 and TRBJ1-5; TRBD1 matches 7 bases. This CDR3 is 17 amino acids long. The germline CDR1 and CDR2 sequences are SEHNR and FQNEAQ (reference sequence). V trimming: 5 bases; J trimming: 4 bases; junction bases outside the gene matches: 14. This CDR3 is CASSNSLRQGLNQPQHF. DNA for the CDR3: TGTGCCAGCAGCAACAGCCTCCGACAGGGCCTAAATCAGCCCCAGCATTTT.

CDR3 amino acids: CASSVGSGGYQETQYF. The DNA of the CDR3 is TGTGCCAGCAGTGTTGGGAGCGGGGGGTACCAAGAGACCCAGTACTTC. This chain joins TRBV27 and TRBJ2-5; 9 bases match TRBD2. Germline values: CDR1 MNHEY, CDR2 SMNVEV (reference sequence). Germline trimming cut 5 bases from V and 0 bases from J; bases unmatched to any gene: 7. The CDR3 extends over 16 amino acids.

The chain uses TRBV10-3 and TRBJ2-7, with D unresolved. Trimming removed 6 bases at V and 5 bases at J, with 11 bases between. Germline V gene lookup returns CDR1 ENHRY and CDR2 SYGVKD. The CDR3 covers 12 residues. The CDR3 DNA follows: TGTGCCATCAGGGCGGCGGAAGACGAGCAGTACTTC. The encoded protein is CAIRAAEDEQYF.

The V and J genes are TRBV29-1 and TRBJ2-7, with D perhaps TRBD1 (6 bases). V was clipped by 5 bases and J by 5 bases, with 13 bases between them. In germline, CDR1 is SQVTM, CDR2 ANQGSEA. The CDR3 consists of 12 residues. The CDR3 DNA sequence: TGCAGCGTTCTCCCTACAGGGAACGAGCAGTACTTC. It yields the protein CSVLPTGNEQYF.

This clone appeared a few times. V is TRBV7-6 and J is TRBJ2-2; no clear D. Deletions cut 4 bases from V and 2 bases from J, with 8 bases between. CDR1 and CDR2 (germline): SGHVS, FNYEAQ. The CDR3 totals 14 residues. In nucleotides, the CDR3 is TGTGCCAGCAGCTCCAGTTCCAACACCGGGGAGCTGTTTTTT. It codes for CASSSSSNTGELFF.

The J gene is TRBJ2-1, the V gene TRBV5-5; tentative D call: TRBD2 (6 bases). Germline V gives CDR1 SGHKS, CDR2 YYEKEE (reference sequence). CDR3 length: 12 amino acids. V was cut by 4 bases and J by 15 bases, with 17 bases left in between. CDR3 in amino acids: CASSLETVGGFF. CDR3 nucleotides: TGTGCCAGCAGCCTTGAGACAGTGGGGGGGTTCTTC.

The V and J genes are TRBV6-1 and TRBJ2-1; 9 bases line up with TRBD2. Germline V CDR1 and CDR2: MNHNS, SASEGT. The length of the CDR3 is 15 residues. Trimming took 1 base from V and 5 from J; bases not matched to a gene: 3. DNA for the CDR3: TGTGCCAGCAGTGAAGTGAGCGGGGGGAACAATGAGCAGTTCTTC. Its translation is CASSEVSGGNNEQFF.

This clone was recorded only once. This chain joins TRBV5-1 and TRBJ1-1; 7 bases match TRBD1. CDR1 is SGHRS, CDR2 YFSETQ, per germline. CDR3 length: 15 residues. J gave up 4 bases and V 1 base, and 7 bases lay outside the gene matches. CDR3 amino acids: CASSLQGGSRTEAFF. In nucleotides, the CDR3 is TGCGCCAGCAGCTTGCAGGGGGGCTCGCGCACTGAAGCTTTCTTT.

This clone appeared once. CDR3 in amino acids: CASNRAGGGNTQYF. CDR3 DNA sequence: TGTGCCAGCAATCGCGCGGGGGGCGGAAATACGCAGTATTTT. The rearrangement links TRBV2 to TRBJ2-3; 8 positions agree with TRBD2. V trimming: 7 bases; J trimming: 7 bases; junction bases outside the gene matches: 10. Looked up from germline, CDR1 is SNHLY and CDR2 is FYNNEI. The CDR3 length is 14 residues.

J is TRBJ2-1 and V is TRBV2; TRBD1 matches 9 bases. This CDR3 comprises 13 residues. Trimming at V came to 8 bases and at J to 5 bases, leaving 4 bases not matched to a gene. In germline, CDR1 is SNHLY, CDR2 FYNNEI. The CDR3 bases are TGTGCCAGCCGGGACAGGGAGGACAATGAGCAGTTCTTC. It is translated as CASRDREDNEQFF.

The chain uses TRBV3-1 (or the pseudogene TRBV3-2) and TRBJ2-4; D is unclear. The CDR3 runs to 12 residues. Trimming took 2 bases from V and 11 from J, leaving 10 bases between them. Germline V gene data show CDR1 as LGHDT and CDR2 as YNNKEL (reference sequence). CDR3 amino acids: CASSQSPTVQYF. CDR3 DNA sequence: TGTGCCAGCAGCCAATCCCCCACTGTTCAGTACTTC.

The chain carries TRBV5-4 and TRBJ2-2; TRBD1 aligns across 9 bases. V gave up 4 bases and J gave up 6 bases; unmatched junction bases: 10. Looked up from germline, CDR1 is SGHNT and CDR2 is YYREEE (reference sequence). This CDR3 is 16 amino acids long. The DNA for the CDR3 is TGTGCCAGCAGCCTAACCGGGACAGGGACCCCCGGGGAGCTGTTTTTT. Its translation: CASSLTGTGTPGELFF.

The chain carries TRBV10-3 and TRBJ2-5; 7 positions match TRBD1. This CDR3 is 18 amino acids long. Germline CDR1 ENHRY, CDR2 SYGVKD. The V and J ends lost 0 bases and 3 bases, in that order; junction bases with no gene match: 13. The CDR3 protein is CAISESIGGSPVKETQYF. CDR3 coding DNA: TGTGCCATCAGTGAGTCGATAGGGGGCTCCCCCGTGAAAGAGACCCAGTACTTC.

This clone showed up just a few times. Other DNA variants within this sample encode the same CDR3. The V call is TRBV6-5, the J call TRBJ1-1; D is ambiguous. Germline V CDR1 and CDR2: MNHEY, SVGAGI. The CDR3 has 13 amino acids. V lost 0 bases and J lost 1, with 3 bases in between. The CDR3 DNA follows: TGTGCCAGCAGTTACTCACAGAACACTGAAGCTTTCTTT. Translation gives CASSYSQNTEAFF.

The chain uses TRBV6-1 and TRBJ1-2, with a weak D call TRBD1 (6 bases). In germline, CDR1 is MNHNS, CDR2 SASEGT. The CDR3 totals 15 residues. V was pared by 2 bases and J by 5 bases, with 15 bases between. The CDR3 protein is CASSELLRGRYGYTF. CDR3 DNA: TGTGCCAGCAGTGAATTGCTCAGGGGAAGGTATGGCTACACCTTC.